In this sample, the clone carrying this T cell receptor beta chain turned up a few times. Trimming removed 3 bases at V and 8 bases at J, with 10 bases between. The CDR3 is 12 amino acids. Using unique molecular identifiers, the investigators prepared the TCRbeta library. TCRdb passed the PCR reads through MiXCR, listing each CDR3 protein once. The sample has 440,000 or so distinct CDR3 sequences, about 11% seen once. This entry belongs to a study of T-cell reconstitution after alpha-beta-depleted transplantation in children. The V and J genes are TRBV12-3 or TRBV12-4 and TRBJ1-1; a possible D gene is TRBD1 (5 bases). This specimen consisted of PBMCs from the stem cell graft donor, obtained from the stem cell graft. The sequence was collected from a human donor who donated a stem cell graft to a child with acute myeloid leukemia. CDR3: CASSFSTVEAFF. The CDR3 bases are TGTGCCAGCAGTTTTTCGACAGTAGAAGCTTTCTTT.